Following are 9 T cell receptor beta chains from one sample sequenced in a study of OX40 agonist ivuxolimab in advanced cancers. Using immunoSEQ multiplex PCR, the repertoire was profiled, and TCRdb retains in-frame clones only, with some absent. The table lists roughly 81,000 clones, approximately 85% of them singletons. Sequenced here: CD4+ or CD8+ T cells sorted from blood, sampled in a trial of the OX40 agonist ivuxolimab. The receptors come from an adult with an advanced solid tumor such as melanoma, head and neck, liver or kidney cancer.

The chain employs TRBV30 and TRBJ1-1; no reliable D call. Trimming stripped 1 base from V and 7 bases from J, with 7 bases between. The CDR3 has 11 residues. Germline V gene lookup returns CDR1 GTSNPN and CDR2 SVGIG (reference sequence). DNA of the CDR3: TGTGCCTGGAGTGCCATCCGTGAAGCTTTCTTT. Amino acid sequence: CAWSAIREAFF. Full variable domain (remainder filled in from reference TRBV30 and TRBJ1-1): SQTIHQWPATLVQPVGSPLSLECTVEGTSNPNLYWYRQAAGRGLQLLFYSVGIGQISSEVPQNLSASRPQDRQFILSSKKLLLSDSGFYLCAWSAIREAFFGQGTRLTVV.

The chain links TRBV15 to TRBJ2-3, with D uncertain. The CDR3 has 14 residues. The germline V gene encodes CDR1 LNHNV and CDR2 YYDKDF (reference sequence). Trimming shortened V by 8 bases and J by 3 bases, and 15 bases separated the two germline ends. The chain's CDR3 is CATSRPAATDTQYF. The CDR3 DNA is TGTGCCACCTCACGTCCAGCAGCAACAGATACGCAGTATTTT. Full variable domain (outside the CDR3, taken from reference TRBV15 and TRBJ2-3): DAMVIQNPRYQVTQFGKPVTLSCSQTLNHNVMYWYQQKSSQAPKLLFHYYDKDFNNEADTPDNFQSRRPNTSFCFLDIRSPGLGDTAMYLCATSRPAATDTQYFGPGTRLTVL.

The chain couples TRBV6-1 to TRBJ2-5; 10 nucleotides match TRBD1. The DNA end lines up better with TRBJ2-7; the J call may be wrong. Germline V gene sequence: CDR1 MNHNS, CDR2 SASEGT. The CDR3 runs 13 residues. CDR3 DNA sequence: TGTGCCAGCGGACCGGGACAGGGGTACGAGCAGTACTTC. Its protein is CASGPGQGYEQYF.

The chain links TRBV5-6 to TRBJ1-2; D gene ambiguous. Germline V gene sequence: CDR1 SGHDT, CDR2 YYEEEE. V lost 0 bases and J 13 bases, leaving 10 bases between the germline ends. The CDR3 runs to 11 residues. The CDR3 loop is CASSLAATSTF. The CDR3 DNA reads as TGTGCCAGCAGCTTGGCGGCTACTTCCACCTTC.

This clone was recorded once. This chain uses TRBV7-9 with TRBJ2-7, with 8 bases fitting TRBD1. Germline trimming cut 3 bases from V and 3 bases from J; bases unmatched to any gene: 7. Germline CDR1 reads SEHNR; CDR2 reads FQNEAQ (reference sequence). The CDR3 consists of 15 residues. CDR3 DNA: TGTGCCAGCAGCTTGGGGATCGGGACAGGCTACGAGCAGTACTTC. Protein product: CASSLGIGTGYEQYF. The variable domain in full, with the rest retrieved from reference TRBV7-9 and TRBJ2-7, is DTGVSQNPRHKITKRGQNVTFRCDPISEHNRLYWYRQTLGQGPEFLTYFQNEAQLEKSRLLSDRFSAERPKGSFSTLEIQRTEQGDSAMYLCASSLGIGTGYEQYFGPGTRLTVT.

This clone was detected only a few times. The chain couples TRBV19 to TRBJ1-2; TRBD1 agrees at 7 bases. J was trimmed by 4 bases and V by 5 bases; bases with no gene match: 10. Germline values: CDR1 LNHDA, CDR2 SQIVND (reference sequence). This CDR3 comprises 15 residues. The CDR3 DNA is TGTGCCAGTAGTCGACAGGGCAGCGGTGGCTATGGCTACACCTTC. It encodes CASSRQGSGGYGYTF. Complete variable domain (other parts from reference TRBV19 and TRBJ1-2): DGGITQSPKYLFRKEGQNVTLSCEQNLNHDAMYWYRQDPGQGLRLIYYSQIVNDFQKGDIAEGYSVSREKKESFPLTVTSAQKNPTAFYLCASSRQGSGGYGYTFGSGTRLTVV.

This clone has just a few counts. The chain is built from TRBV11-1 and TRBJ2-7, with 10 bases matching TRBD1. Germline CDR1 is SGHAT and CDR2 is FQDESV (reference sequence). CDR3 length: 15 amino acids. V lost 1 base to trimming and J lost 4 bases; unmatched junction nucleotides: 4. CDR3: CASSLEGQGTYEQYF. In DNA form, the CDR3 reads TGTGCCAGCAGCTTAGAGGGACAGGGGACGTACGAGCAGTACTTC.

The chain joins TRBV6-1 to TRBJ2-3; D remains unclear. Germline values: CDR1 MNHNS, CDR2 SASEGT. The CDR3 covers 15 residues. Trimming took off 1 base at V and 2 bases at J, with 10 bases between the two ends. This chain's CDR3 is CASSEVKTVTDTQYF. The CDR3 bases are TGTGCCAGCAGTGAAGTAAAGACCGTCACAGATACGCAGTATTTT.

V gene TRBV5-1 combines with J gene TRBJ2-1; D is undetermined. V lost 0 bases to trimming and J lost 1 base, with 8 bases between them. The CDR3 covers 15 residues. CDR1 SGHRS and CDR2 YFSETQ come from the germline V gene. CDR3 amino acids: CASSLVPQSYNEQFF. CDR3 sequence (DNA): TGCGCCAGCAGCTTGGTCCCACAGTCCTACAATGAGCAGTTCTTC.